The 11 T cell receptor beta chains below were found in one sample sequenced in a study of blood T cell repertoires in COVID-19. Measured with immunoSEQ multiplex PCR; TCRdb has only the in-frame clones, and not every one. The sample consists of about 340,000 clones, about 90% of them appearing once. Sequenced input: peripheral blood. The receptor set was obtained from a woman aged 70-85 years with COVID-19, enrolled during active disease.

In nucleotides, the CDR3 is TGTGCCAGGAGGGGAGGGACTGAAGCTTTCTTT. Amino acids: CARRGGTEAFF. V usage is TRBV21-1 and J usage is TRBJ1-1. TRBV21-1 is reported as a pseudogene. This CDR3 spans 11 amino acids.

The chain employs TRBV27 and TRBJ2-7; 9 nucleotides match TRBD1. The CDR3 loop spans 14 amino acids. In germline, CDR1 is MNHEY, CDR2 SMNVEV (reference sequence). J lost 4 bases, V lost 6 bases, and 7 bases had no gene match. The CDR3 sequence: CASSHRDRDYEQYF. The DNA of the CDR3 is TGTGCCAGCAGCCACCGGGACAGGGATTACGAGCAGTACTTC.

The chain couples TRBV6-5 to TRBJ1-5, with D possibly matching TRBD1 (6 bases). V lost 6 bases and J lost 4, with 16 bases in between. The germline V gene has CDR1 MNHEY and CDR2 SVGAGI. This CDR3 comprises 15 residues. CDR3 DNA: TGTGCCAGCAGACCTAGACAGGAGACAAATCAGCCCCAGCATTTT. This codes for CASRPRQETNQPQHF.

The CDR3 spells CASSLGVRDSSNEKLFF. In nucleotides, the CDR3 is TGTGCCAGCAGCTTGGGGGTACGAGACAGCTCTAATGAAAAACTGTTTTTT. The rearrangement uses TRBV5-6 and TRBJ1-4, with D maybe TRBD1 (5 bases). CDR1 and CDR2 (germline): SGHDT, YYEEEE. CDR3 length equals 17 residues. The V and J ends lost 0 bases and 3 bases respectively, with 15 bases between them. The entire variable domain, with the rest obtained from reference TRBV5-6 and TRBJ1-4, is as follows: DAGVTQSPTHLIKTRGQQVTLRCSPKSGHDTVSWYQQALGQGPQFIFQYYEEEERQRGNFPDRFSGHQFPNYSSELNVNALLLGDSALYLCASSLGVRDSSNEKLFFGSGTQLSVL.

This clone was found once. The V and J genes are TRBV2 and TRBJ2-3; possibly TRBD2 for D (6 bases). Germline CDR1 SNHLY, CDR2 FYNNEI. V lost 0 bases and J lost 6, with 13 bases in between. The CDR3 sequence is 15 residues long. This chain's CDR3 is CASSEAPRGSDTQYF. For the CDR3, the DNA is TGTGCCAGCAGTGAAGCGCCCCGGGGGTCCGATACGCAGTATTTT.

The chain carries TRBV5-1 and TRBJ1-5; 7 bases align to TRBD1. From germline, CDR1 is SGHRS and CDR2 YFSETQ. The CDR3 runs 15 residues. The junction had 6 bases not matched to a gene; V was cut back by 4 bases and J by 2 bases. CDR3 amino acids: CASSTGQAGNQPQHF. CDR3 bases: TGCGCCAGCAGCACAGGACAGGCTGGCAATCAGCCCCAGCATTTT.

The CDR3: CASRQTGEAKNIQYF. The CDR3, as DNA: TGTGCCAGCCGACAGACAGGGGAGGCCAAAAACATTCAGTACTTC. The J gene is TRBJ2-4, the V gene TRBV27, with 8 bases that match TRBD1. The V gene end was trimmed by 8 bases and the J gene end by 1 base; junction bases not matched to a gene: 7. The CDR3 length is 15 residues. From germline, CDR1 is MNHEY and CDR2 SMNVEV (reference sequence).

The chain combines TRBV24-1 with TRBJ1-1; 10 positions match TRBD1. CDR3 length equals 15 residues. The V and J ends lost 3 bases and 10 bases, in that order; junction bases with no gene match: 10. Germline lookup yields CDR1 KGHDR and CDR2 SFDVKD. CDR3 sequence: CATSDPGTGESGAFF. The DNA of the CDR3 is TGTGCCACCAGTGATCCTGGGACAGGGGAAAGTGGAGCTTTCTTT.

CDR3 region: CARAARTGSTDTQYF. Here the CDR3 DNA reads TGCGCCAGGGCCGCCCGGACAGGGAGCACAGATACGCAGTATTTT. V usage is TRBV5-1 and J usage is TRBJ2-3; 8 nucleotides align to TRBD1. V lost 8 bases, J lost 0 bases, and 8 bases stayed unmatched. The CDR3 is made up of 15 amino acids. Germline V gene data show CDR1 as SGHRS and CDR2 as YFSETQ.

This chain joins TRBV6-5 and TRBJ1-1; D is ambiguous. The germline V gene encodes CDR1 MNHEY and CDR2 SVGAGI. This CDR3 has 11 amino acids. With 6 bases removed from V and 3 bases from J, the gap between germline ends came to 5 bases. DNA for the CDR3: TGTGCCAGCAGAGAGTACACTGAAGCTTTCTTT. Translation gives CASREYTEAFF.

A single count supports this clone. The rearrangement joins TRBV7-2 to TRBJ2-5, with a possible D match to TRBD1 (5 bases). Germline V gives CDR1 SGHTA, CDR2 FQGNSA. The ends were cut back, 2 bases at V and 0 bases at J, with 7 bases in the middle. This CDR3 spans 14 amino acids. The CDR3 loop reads CASSLRQYQETQYF. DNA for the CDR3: TGTGCCAGCAGCTTAAGACAGTACCAAGAGACCCAGTACTTC.